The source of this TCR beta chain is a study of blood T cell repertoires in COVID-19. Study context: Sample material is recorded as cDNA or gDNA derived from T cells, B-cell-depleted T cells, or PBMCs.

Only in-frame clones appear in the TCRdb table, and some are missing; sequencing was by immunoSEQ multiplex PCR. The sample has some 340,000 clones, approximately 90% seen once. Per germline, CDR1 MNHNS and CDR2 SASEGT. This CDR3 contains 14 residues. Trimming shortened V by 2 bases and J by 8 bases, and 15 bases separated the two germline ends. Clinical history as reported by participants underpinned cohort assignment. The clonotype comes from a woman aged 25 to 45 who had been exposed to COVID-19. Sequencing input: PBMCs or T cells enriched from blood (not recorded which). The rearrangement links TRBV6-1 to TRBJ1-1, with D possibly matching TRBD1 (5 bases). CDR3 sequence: CASSERGLINEAFF. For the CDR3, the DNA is TGTGCCAGCAGTGAAAGGGGCCTAATAAACGAAGCTTTCTTT.